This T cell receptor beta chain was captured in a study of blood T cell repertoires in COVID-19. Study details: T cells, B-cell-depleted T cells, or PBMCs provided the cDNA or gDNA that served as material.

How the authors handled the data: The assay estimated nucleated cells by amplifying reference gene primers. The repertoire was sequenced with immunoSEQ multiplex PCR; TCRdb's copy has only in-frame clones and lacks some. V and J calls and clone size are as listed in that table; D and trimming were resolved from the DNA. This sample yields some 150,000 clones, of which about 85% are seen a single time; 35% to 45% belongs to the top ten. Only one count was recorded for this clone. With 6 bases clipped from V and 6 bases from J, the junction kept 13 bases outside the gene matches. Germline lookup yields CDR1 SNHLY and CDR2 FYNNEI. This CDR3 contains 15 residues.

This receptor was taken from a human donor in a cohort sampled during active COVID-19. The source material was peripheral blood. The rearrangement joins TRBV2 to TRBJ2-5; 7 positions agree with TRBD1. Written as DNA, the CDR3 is TGTGCCAGCAGGGGGGAGAGGGGGCAGCAAAAGACCCAGTACTTC. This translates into CASRGERGQQKTQYF.